This T cell receptor beta chain was captured in a study of blood T cell repertoires in COVID-19. About the research overall: COVID-19 samples from acute and convalescent phases originated in the United States, Italy and Spain.

TCRdb keeps only in-frame clones here, not all; method: immunoSEQ multiplex PCR. The sample includes roughly 260,000 clones, around nine tenths of them seen just once. Germline V gives CDR1 MNHEY, CDR2 SMNVEV (reference sequence). The CDR3 has 15 residues. Trimming removed 6 bases at V and 0 bases at J, with 12 bases between. V is TRBV27 and J is TRBJ1-3; D call uncertain. The sample consisted of peripheral blood. This TCR was recovered from a woman between 40 and 55 years old who had recovered from COVID-19. Here the CDR3 DNA reads TGTGCCAGCAGGAGGATCGGTTCCTCTGGAAACACCATATATTTT. Translated, it gives CASRRIGSSGNTIYF.